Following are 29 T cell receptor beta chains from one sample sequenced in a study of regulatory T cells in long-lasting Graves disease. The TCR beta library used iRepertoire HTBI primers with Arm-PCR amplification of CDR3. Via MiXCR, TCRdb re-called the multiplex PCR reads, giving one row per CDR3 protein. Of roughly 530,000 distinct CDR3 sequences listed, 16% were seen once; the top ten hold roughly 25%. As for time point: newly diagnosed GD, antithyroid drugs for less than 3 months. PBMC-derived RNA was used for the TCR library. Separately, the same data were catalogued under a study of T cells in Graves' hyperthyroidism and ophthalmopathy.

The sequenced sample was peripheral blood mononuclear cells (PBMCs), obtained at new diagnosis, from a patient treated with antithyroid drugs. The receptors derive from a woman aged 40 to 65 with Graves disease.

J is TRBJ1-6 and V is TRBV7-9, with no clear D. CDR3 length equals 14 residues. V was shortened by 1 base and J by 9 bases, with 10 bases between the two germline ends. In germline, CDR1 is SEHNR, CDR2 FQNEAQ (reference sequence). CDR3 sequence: CASSLGYGASPLHF. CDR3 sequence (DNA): TGTGCCAGCAGCTTAGGCTACGGTGCTTCACCCCTCCACTTT. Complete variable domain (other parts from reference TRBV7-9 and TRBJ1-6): DTGVSQNPRHKITKRGQNVTFRCDPISEHNRLYWYRQTLGQGPEFLTYFQNEAQLEKSRLLSDRFSAERPKGSFSTLEIQRTEQGDSAMYLCASSLGYGASPLHFGNGTRLTVT.

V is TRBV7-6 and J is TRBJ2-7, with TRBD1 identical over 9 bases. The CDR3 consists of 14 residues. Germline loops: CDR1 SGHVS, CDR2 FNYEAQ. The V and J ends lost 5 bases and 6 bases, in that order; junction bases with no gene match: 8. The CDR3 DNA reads TGTGCCAGCAGCCCAAAGGGACAGGGAGGCGAGCAGTACTTC. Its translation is CASSPKGQGGEQYF.

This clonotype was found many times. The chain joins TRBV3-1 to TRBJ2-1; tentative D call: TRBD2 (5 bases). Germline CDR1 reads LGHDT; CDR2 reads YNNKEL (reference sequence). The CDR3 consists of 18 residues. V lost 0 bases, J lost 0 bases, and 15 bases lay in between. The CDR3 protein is CASSQELAGPSSYNEQFF. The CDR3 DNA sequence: TGTGCCAGCAGCCAAGAGTTGGCGGGTCCGAGCTCCTACAATGAGCAGTTCTTC.

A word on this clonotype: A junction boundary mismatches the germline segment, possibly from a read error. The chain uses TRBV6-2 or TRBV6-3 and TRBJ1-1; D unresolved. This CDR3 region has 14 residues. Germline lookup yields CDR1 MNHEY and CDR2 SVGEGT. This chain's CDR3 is CASSYRVRNAEAFF. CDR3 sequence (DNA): TGTGCCAGCAGTTACCGGGTTAGGAACGCTGAAGCTTTCTTT.

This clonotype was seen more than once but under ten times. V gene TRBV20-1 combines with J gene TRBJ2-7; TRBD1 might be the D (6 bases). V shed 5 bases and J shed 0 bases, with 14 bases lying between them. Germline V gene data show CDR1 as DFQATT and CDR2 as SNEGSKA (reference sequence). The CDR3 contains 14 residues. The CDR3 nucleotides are TGCAGTGCTTACGGGACACTGAGCTCCTACGAGCAGTACTTC. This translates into CSAYGTLSSYEQYF.

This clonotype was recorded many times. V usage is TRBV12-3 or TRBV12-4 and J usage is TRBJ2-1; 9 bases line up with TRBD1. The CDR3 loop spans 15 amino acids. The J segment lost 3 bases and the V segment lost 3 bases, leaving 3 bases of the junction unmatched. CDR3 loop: CASSFGTGIYNEQFF. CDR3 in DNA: TGTGCCAGCAGTTTTGGGACAGGGATCTACAATGAGCAGTTCTTC.

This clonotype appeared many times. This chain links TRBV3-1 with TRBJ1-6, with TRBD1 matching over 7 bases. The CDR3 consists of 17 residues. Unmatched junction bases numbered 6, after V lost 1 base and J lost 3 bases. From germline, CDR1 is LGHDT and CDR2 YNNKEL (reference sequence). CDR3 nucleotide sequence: TGTGCCAGCAGCCAAGCGACAGGGAGCCTCTATAATTCACCCCTCCACTTT. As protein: CASSQATGSLYNSPLHF.

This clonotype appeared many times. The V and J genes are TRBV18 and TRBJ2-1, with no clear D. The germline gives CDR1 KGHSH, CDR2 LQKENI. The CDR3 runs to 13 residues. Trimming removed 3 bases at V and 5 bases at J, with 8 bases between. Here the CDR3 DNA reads TGTGCCAGCTCACCCATGGGGAACAATGAGCAGTTCTTC. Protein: CASSPMGNNEQFF.

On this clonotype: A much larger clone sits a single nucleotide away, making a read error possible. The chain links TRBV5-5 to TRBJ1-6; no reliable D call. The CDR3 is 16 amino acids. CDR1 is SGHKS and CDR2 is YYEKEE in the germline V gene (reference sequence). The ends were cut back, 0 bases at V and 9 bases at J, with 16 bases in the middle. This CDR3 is CASSLAGRGVASPLHF. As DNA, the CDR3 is TGTGCCAGCAGCTTGGCCGGACGGGGAGTCGCTTCACCCCTCCACTTT.

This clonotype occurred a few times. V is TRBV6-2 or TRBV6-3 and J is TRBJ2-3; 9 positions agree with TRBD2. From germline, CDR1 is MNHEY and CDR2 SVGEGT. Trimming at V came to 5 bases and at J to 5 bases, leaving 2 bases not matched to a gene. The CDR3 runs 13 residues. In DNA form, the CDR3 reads TGTGCCAGCAGTCAGCGGGAGGTAGATACGCAGTATTTT. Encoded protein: CASSQREVDTQYF.

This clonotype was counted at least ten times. The CDR3 is CAWRRGVSGNTIYF. The CDR3 nucleotides read TGTGCCTGGAGAAGAGGTGTTTCTGGAAACACCATATATTTT. This chain connects TRBV30 to TRBJ1-3; the D is unclear. The CDR3 length is 14 residues. CDR1 is GTSNPN, CDR2 SVGIG, per germline (reference sequence). Trimming cost V 3 bases and J 1 base, with 10 bases left between them.

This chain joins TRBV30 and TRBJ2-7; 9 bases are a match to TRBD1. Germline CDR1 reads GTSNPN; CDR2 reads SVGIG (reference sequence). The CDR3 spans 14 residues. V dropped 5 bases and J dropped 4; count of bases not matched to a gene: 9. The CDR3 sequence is CAWEPGTGLYEQYF. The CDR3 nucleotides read TGTGCCTGGGAGCCCGGGACAGGGTTATACGAGCAGTACTTC. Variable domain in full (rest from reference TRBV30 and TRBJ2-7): SQTIHQWPATLVQPVGSPLSLECTVEGTSNPNLYWYRQAAGRGLQLLFYSVGIGQISSEVPQNLSASRPQDRQFILSSKKLLLSDSGFYLCAWEPGTGLYEQYFGPGTRLTVT.

The CDR3 DNA is TGTGCCAGCAGCTTATTGCAGGGTAGTACCTACGAGCAGTACTTC. Amino acids: CASSLLQGSTYEQYF. The genes are TRBV7-3 and TRBJ2-7; D may be TRBD1 (5 bases). The V gene's germline CDR1 is SGHTA and CDR2 FQGTGA. CDR3 size: 15 residues. V was pared by 2 bases and J by 2 bases, with 13 bases between.

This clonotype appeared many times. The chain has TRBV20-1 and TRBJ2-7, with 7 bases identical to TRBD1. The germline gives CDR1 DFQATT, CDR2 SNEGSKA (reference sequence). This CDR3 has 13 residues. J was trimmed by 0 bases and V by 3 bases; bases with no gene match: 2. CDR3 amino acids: CSASGTVSYEQYF. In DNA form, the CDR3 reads TGCAGTGCTAGCGGGACAGTCTCCTACGAGCAGTACTTC.

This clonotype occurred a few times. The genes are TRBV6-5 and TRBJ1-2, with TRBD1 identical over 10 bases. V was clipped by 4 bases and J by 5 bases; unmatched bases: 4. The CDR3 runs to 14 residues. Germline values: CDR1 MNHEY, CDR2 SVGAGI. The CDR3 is CASSWGQGMYGYTF. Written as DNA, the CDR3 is TGTGCCAGCAGTTGGGGACAGGGGATGTATGGCTACACCTTC.

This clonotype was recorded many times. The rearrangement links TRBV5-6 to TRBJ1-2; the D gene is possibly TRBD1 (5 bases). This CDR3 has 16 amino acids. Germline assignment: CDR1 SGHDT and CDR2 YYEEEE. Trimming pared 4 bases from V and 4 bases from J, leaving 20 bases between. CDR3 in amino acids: CASSPMTALNRYGYTF. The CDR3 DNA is TGTGCCAGCAGCCCAATGACAGCCCTAAATCGCTATGGCTACACCTTC.

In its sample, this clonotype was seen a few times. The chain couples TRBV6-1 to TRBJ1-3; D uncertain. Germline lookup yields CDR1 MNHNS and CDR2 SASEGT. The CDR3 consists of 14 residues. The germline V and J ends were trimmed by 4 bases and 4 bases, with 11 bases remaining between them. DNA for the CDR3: TGTGCCAGCAGTGTGGTGGTGAGGGGAAACACCATATATTTT. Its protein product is CASSVVVRGNTIYF.

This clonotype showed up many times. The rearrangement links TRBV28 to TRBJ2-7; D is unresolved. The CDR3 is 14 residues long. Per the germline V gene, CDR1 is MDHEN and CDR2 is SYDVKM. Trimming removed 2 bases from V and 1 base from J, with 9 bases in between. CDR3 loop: CASSLQEPSYEQYF. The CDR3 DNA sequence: TGTGCCAGCAGTTTACAGGAACCATCCTACGAGCAGTACTTC.

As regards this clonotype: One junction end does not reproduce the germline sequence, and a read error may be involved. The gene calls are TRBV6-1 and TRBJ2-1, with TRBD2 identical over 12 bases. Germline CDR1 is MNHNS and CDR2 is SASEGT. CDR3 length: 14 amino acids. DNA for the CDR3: TGTGTCAGCAGATCTAGCGGGGGGGCGAATGAGCAGTTCTTC. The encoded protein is CVSRSSGGANEQFF.

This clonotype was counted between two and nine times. CDR3 bases: TGCGCCAGCAGCTTGTCCCCGGGACAGGGGACCTATAATTCACCCCTCCACTTT. Amino acid sequence: CASSLSPGQGTYNSPLHF. This chain joins TRBV5-1 and TRBJ1-6; 10 bases match TRBD1. Germline CDR1 SGHRS, CDR2 YFSETQ. The CDR3 covers 18 residues. With V trimmed by 1 base and J by 2 bases, 6 bases remained unmatched.

The chain's CDR3 is CASSEWNTEAFF. CDR3 bases: TGTGCCAGCAGCGAGTGGAACACTGAAGCTTTCTTT. The V and J genes are TRBV14 and TRBJ1-1, with D unresolved. V was pared by 5 bases and J by 1 base, with 5 bases between. The CDR3 totals 12 residues. Per the germline V gene, CDR1 is SGHDN and CDR2 is FVKESK.

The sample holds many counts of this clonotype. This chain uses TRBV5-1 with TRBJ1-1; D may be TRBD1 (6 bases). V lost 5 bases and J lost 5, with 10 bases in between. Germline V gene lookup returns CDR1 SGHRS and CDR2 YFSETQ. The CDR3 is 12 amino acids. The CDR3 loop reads CASSTGMTEAFF. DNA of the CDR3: TGCGCCAGCAGTACAGGGATGACTGAAGCTTTCTTT.

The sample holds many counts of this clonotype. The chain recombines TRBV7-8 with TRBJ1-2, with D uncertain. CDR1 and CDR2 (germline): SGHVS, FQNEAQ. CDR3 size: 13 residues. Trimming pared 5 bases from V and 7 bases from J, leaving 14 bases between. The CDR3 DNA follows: TGTGCCAGCAGCCCGAGAGGTGTCTCTGGCTACACCTTC. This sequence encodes CASSPRGVSGYTF. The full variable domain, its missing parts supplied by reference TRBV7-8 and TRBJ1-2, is GAGVSQSPRYKVAKRGQDVALRCDPISGHVSLFWYQQALGQGPEFLTYFQNEAQLDKSGLPSDRFFAERPEGSVSTLKIQRTQQEDSAVYLCASSPRGVSGYTFGSGTRLTVV.

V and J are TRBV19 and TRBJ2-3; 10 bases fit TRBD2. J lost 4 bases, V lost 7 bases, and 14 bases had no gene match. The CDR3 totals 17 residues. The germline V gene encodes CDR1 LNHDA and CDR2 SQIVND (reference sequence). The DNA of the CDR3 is TGTGCCAGTACCCCCCTTGTGAGCGGGGGGGCGGCAGATACGCAGTATTTT. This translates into CASTPLVSGGAADTQYF.

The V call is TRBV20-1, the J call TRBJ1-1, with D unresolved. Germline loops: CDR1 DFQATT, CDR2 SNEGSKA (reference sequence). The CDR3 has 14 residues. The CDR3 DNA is TGCAGGAGTGTATTTGGCCGGGAGCGGACTGAAGCTTTCTTT. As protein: CRSVFGRERTEAFF.

The CDR3 DNA is TGTGCCAGCAGCCGGCGGGACAGGGGGATATCCTACAATGAGCAGTTCTTC. Amino acids: CASSRRDRGISYNEQFF. The chain joins TRBV3-1 to TRBJ2-1; 11 nucleotides match TRBD1. Germline V gene sequence: CDR1 LGHDT, CDR2 YNNKEL (reference sequence). The CDR3 runs 17 residues. Germline trimming cut 4 bases from V and 1 base from J; bases unmatched to any gene: 6.

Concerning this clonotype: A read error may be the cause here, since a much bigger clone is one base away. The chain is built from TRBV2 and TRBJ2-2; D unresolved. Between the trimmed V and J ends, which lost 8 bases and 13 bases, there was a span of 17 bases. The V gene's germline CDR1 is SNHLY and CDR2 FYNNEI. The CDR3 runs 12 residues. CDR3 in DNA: TGTGCCAGCGGTAGAGGCGATGGTGGGCTGTTTTTT. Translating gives CASGRGDGGLFF.

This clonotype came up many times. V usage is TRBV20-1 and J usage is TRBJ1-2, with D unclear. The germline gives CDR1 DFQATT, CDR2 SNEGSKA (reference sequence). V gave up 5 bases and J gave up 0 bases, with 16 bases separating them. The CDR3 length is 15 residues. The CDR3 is CSAPQRSGANYGYTF. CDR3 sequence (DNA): TGCAGTGCTCCCCAGCGGAGCGGGGCTAACTATGGCTACACCTTC.

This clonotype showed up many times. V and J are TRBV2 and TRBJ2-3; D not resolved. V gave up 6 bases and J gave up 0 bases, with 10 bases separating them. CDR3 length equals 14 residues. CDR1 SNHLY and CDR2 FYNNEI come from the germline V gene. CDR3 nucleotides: TGTGCCAGCAGGATAGGGCCTAGCACAGATACGCAGTATTTT. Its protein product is CASRIGPSTDTQYF.